This TCR beta chain is drawn from a study of PD-1 blockade in classical Hodgkin lymphoma. Study findings and constraints: The study found that TCR diversity rose significantly by C4D1 in CD4+ but not CD8+ cells.

Between the trimmed V and J ends, which lost 4 bases and 7 bases, there was a span of 23 bases. The CDR3 sequence is 16 residues long. Germline V gene sequence: CDR1 SGHAT, CDR2 FQNNGV. Described time point: cycle 4 day 1 (C4D1), after five to seven weeks of nivolumab. Brentuximab vedotin exposure varied, and every patient relapsed after autologous stem cell transplantation. The data were produced by immunoSEQ multiplex PCR, yet TCRdb's version contains in-frame clones alone and is incomplete. The table shows around 25,000 clones, with roughly three quarters occurring only once. This clone was recorded once. Its antigen remains unknown.

The sample in question was peripheral blood mononuclear cells (PBMCs), obtained before the fourth cycle of nivolumab. V gene TRBV11-2 combines with J gene TRBJ2-7; perhaps TRBD1 as D (6 bases). The clonotype was recovered from a human donor with classical Hodgkin lymphoma. CDR3 protein: CASSWTQGIATGEQYF. CDR3 bases: TGTGCCAGCAGCTGGACACAGGGTATCGCTACGGGAGAGCAGTACTTC.